This T cell receptor (beta chain) was identified during a study of T cell repertoires in cytomegalovirus infection. Study-level information: Both a matching HLA type and CMV infection were indicated by public TCR beta signatures. Study results and limitations: HLA-C-restricted, CMV-specific TCR beta clonotypes were dominant ex vivo. Carriage of CMV together with the relevant HLA was identifiable through cumulative public TCR beta family frequency.

MiXCR was run by TCRdb on the reads, yielding one entry per CDR3 protein. The sample records some 300,000 distinct CDR3 sequences, roughly 15% being singletons. Looked up from germline, CDR1 is LNHDA and CDR2 is SQIVND (reference sequence). The CDR3 has 15 amino acids. V dropped 5 bases and J dropped 2 bases, with 13 bases sitting between them. To note about this clonotype: Its antigen is unknown.

The V and J genes are TRBV19 and TRBJ1-5; D ambiguous. This TCR came from a human donor in good health (CMV status not recorded). Some clones in this sample may be carry-over from other donors' samples. The sequenced sample consisted of PBMCs. CDR3 protein: CASSRERSGNQPQHF. Written as DNA, the CDR3 is TGTGCCAGTAGTCGAGAGAGGAGTGGCAATCAGCCCCAGCATTTT.